The 5 T cell receptor beta chains below were found in one sample sequenced in a study of vaccination and CD4 T cells after COVID-19 (dated by TCRdb to the early 2020s). Antigen specificity for these receptors is unknown. Library preparation used PCR. Sequenced using an Illumina iSeq 100. DNA from cultured CD4+ T cells was subjected to TCR sequencing with the Oncomine TCR Beta short-read assay at the Johns Hopkins FTIC core. TCRdb itself trimmed the public reads at Q25 with fastp, ran MiXCR and retained productive beta chains. Rows are combined by CDR3 protein, so each entry shows the most common genes and DNA. The sample has 4,000 to 5,000 distinct CDR3 sequences on record, roughly 60% of them singletons. Roughly 36% of the sample rests with the top ten. According to the study, the label for this sample's treatment or condition signals: roughly 10-day PBMC culture with coronavirus spike peptide pools or control peptides (ViraFEST assay).

Input material: CD4+ T cells from blood, cultured in vitro. The source is a human donor who had recovered from COVID-19.

The chain recombines TRBV6-1 with TRBJ1-1, with TRBD1 matching over 7 bases. Germline assignment: CDR1 MNHNS and CDR2 SASEGT. The CDR3 spans 14 residues. The J segment lost 1 base and the V segment lost 6 bases, leaving 5 bases of the junction unmatched. Here the CDR3 DNA reads TGTGCCAGCAGGCGACAGGGCTGGAACACTGAAGCTTTCTTT. Amino acid sequence: CASRRQGWNTEAFF.

This sequence joins TRBV7-9 and TRBJ2-7; 10 bases map to TRBD2. V gave up 1 base and J gave up 4 bases; unmatched junction bases: 1. Per the germline V gene, CDR1 is SEHNR and CDR2 is FQNEAQ (reference sequence). The CDR3 loop spans 14 amino acids. The CDR3 region has the DNA TGTGCCAGCAGCTTAGTAGCGGGGGGTTACGAGCAGTACTTC. This codes for CASSLVAGGYEQYF.

Relative to its sample, this clonotype is large. V gene TRBV2 combines with J gene TRBJ1-2; weak D call: TRBD1 (6 bases). The CDR3 loop spans 15 amino acids. Germline V CDR1 and CDR2: SNHLY, FYNNEI. The V gene lost 4 bases and the J gene lost 4 bases, with 16 bases spanning the gap. CDR3 loop: CASSVRVGQTYGYTF. The CDR3 region has the DNA TGTGCCAGCAGTGTAAGGGTCGGACAGACCTATGGCTACACCTTC.

This rearrangement joins TRBV27 to TRBJ2-7; 7 bases map to TRBD2. With V trimmed by 7 bases and J by 4 bases, 7 bases remained unmatched. Germline V gives CDR1 MNHEY, CDR2 SMNVEV (reference sequence). The CDR3 totals 13 residues. CDR3 nucleotides: TGTGCCAGCAAGCGGGATGGGGGTTACGAGCAGTACTTC. The encoded protein is CASKRDGGYEQYF.

This chain joins TRBV15 and TRBJ1-6; D gene ambiguous. Germline loops: CDR1 LNHNV, CDR2 YYDKDF (reference sequence). Trimming removed 0 bases from V and 6 bases from J, with 3 bases in between. The CDR3 has 13 amino acids. The CDR3 DNA sequence: TGTGCCACCAGCAGAGAGAGTAATTCACCCCTCCACTTT. Translation gives CATSRESNSPLHF.